This record concerns one T cell receptor (beta chain) sequence. The antigen it recognizes is unknown. No much larger clone is present one base from it, and per-base qualities are unavailable. These data originate in a study of OX40 agonist ivuxolimab in advanced cancers. Background for the entire study: Ivuxolimab was an agonistic, fully human IgG2 monoclonal antibody directed against OX40 (CD134), a costimulatory receptor. Intravenous ivuxolimab was administered to patients every 2 weeks at six dose levels: 0.01, 0.1, 0.3, 1.5, 3 and 10 mg/kg. In the dose-escalation cohort, roughly 80% of patients were male, and the mean age was approximately 55 years, with a range of roughly 20 to 85. The purpose of peripheral TCRbeta sequencing was to test whether ivuxolimab changed TCR sequence diversity and led to clonal T-cell expansion. The paper describes the monotherapy dose-escalation part (N of about 47 patients) of the phase I trial of ivuxolimab. Prior anti-PD-1, anti-PD-L1 or anti-CTLA-4 therapy was permitted, and approximately 40% of dose-escalation patients had received checkpoint inhibitors. Partial responses occurred in three dose-escalation patients, of whom one had hepatocellular carcinoma and two had cutaneous melanoma. Among the roughly 50 dose-escalation patients, roughly 20 had hepatocellular carcinoma, 15 melanoma, 9 renal cell carcinoma and 9 head and neck cancer.

Genomic DNA was isolated from the sorted cells so that the TCRbeta CDR3 region could be sequenced. TCRbeta CDR3 regions were sequenced using the immunoSEQ Assay. TCRdb provides this immuneACCESS table in a form limited to in-frame rearrangements. Some clones are lacking; in checked studies, under half of them reflect an unresolved V gene, and why the rest are absent is not known. The sample table holds about 20,000 clones, of which more than 65% were seen once. The ten biggest clones cover approximately 36% of the sample. CDR1 and CDR2, per the germline V gene, are SGHVS and FQNEAQ. From the cysteine up to the phenylalanine, the CDR3 has a length of 16 residues. The retained sequence is limited to the CDR3, 48 bases, with the frame set at the first base. V is trimmed back by 6 bases and J by 9 bases, and the junction contains 14 bases that no gene match accounts for. Patients with a history of autoimmune disease or receiving systemic immunosuppression were excluded from the trial. In every dose cohort, peripheral blood was drawn for TCR sequencing at baseline, cycle 4 day 1, and cycle 7 day 1. The samples were drawn from a first-in-human, open-label, multicenter phase I dose-escalation trial of ivuxolimab. Adults with locally advanced or metastatic head and neck squamous cell, hepatocellular, melanoma or renal cell carcinoma were enrolled in the trial. Before TCR sequencing, CD4+ and CD8+ T cells were separately sorted from peripheral blood.

Results and caveats for the whole study, not just this receptor: After ivuxolimab, more expanded clones were found on average in CD8+ T cells than in CD4+ T cells. Which antigens the clonally expanded peripheral T cells were specific for was not determined. Low levels of normalized T-cell clonal expansion were also shown by some nonresponding patients. In the 0.1-3.0 mg/kg groups, partial responders were among the patients with the lowest normalized peripheral clonal expansion, particularly in CD8+ T cells. At doses of 0.1 to 3.0 mg/kg, clonal expansion of both CD4+ and CD8+ T cells in blood was seen between baseline and week 6.

Specimen: CD4+ or CD8+ T cells sorted from blood, collected in a trial of the OX40 agonist ivuxolimab. The chain employs TRBV7-8 and TRBJ2-2; TRBD1 lines up with 9 middle nucleotides. The sequence derives from an adult with an advanced solid tumor such as melanoma, head and neck, liver or kidney cancer. The nucleotides are TGTGCCAGCAGTTCCCCCCGGGACAGGGTTGTCCGGGAGCTGTTTTTT. Translated, it reads CASSSPRDRVVRELFF.